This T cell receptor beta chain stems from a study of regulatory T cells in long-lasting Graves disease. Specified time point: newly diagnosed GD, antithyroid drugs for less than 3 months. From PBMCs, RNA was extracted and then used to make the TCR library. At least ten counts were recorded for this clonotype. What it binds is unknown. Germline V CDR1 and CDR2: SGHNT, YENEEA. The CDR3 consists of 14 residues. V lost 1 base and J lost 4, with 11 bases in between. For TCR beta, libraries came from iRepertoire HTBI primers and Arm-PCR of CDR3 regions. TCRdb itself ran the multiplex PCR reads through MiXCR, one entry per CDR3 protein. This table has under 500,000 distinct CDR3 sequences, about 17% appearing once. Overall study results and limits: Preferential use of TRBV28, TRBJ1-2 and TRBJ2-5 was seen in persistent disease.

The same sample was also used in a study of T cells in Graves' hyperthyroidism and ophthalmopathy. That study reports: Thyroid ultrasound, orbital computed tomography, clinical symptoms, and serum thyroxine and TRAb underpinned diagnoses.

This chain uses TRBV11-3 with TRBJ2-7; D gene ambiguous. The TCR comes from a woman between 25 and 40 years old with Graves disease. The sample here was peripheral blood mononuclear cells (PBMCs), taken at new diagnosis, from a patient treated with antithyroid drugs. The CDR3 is CASSLGRANYEQYF. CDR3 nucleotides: TGTGCCAGCAGCTTAGGCAGAGCGAATTACGAGCAGTACTTC.